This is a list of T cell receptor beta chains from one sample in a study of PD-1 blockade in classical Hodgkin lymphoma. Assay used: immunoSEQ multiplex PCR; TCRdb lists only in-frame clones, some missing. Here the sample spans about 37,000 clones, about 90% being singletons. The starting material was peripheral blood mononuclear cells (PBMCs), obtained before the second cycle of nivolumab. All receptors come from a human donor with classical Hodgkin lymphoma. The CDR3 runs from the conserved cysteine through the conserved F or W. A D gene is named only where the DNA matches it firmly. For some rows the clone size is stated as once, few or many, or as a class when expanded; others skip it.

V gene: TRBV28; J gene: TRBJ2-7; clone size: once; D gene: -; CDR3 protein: CASTTTSYEQYF; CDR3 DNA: TGTGCCAGCACTACGACCTCCTACGAGCAGTACTTC
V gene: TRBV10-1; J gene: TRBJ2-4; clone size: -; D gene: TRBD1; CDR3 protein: CASTPAPGQGGYVKNIQYF; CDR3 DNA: TGCGCCAGCACTCCCGCCCCGGGACAGGGGGGCTACGTCAAAAACATTCAGTACTTC
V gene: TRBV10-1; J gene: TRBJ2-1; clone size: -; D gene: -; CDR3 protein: CASSESTRNEQFF; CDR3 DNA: TGCGCCAGCAGTGAGTCGACCAGGAATGAGCAGTTCTTC
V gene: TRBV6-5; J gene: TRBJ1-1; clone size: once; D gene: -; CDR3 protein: CASGGLGGTEAFF; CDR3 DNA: TGTGCCAGCGGGGGCTTGGGAGGCACTGAAGCTTTCTTT
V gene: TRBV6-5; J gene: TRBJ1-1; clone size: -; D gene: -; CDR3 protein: CASSRGQPNEAFF; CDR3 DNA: TGTGCCAGCAGTCGCGGACAGCCGAATGAAGCTTTCTTT
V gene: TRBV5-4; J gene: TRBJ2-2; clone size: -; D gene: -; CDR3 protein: CASSRQGALAVTGELFF; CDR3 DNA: TGTGCCAGCAGCCGACAGGGCGCACTAGCGGTCACCGGGGAGCTGTTTTTT
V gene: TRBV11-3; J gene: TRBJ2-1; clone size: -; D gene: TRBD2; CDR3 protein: CASSSRSVAGGPTEQFF; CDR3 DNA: TGTGCCAGCAGCTCACGTTCGGTAGCGGGAGGGCCGACTGAGCAGTTCTTC
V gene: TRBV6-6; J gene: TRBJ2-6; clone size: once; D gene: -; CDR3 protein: CASTLTESGANVLTF; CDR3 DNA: TGTGCCAGCACCCTCACAGAATCTGGGGCCAACGTCCTGACTTTC
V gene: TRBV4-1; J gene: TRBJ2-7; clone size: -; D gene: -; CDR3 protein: CASSQVSYFGANSEQYF; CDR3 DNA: TGCGCCAGCAGCCAAGTTTCTTATTTCGGGGCAAATTCCGAGCAGTACTTC
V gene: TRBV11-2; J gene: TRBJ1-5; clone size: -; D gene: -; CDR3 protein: CASSLGANSNQPQHF; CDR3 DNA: TGTGCCAGCAGCTTAGGGGCCAATAGCAATCAGCCCCAGCATTTT
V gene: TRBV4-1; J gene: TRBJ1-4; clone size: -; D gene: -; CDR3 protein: CASSFHPATVENEKLFF; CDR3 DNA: TGCGCCAGCAGCTTCCACCCTGCGACAGTCGAAAATGAAAAACTGTTTTTT
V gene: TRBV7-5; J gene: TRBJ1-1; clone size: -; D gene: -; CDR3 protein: CASSFRGMTEAFF; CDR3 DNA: TGTGCCAGCAGCTTCCGTGGTATGACTGAAGCTTTCTTT
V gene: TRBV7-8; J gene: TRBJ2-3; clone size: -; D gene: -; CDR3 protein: CASSRTRDTSTDTQYF; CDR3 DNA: TGTGCCAGCAGCCGGACCCGGGACACTAGCACAGATACGCAGTATTTT
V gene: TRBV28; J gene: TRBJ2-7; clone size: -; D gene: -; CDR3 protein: CASSFWYEQYF; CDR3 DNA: TGTGCCAGCAGTTTTTGGTACGAGCAGTACTTC
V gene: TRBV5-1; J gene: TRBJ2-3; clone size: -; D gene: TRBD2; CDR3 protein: CASSLATSGRTDTQYF; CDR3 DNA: TGCGCCAGCAGCCTGGCGACTAGCGGGAGAACAGATACGCAGTATTTT
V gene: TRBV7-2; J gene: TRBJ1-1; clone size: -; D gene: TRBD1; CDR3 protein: CASSQKPGTGGAAFF; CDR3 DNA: TGTGCCAGCAGCCAAAAACCAGGGACAGGGGGCGCGGCTTTCTTT
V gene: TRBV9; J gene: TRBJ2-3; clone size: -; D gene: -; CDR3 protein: CASSVEGKSPDTQYF; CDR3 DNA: TGTGCCAGCAGCGTAGAAGGGAAGTCCCCAGATACGCAGTATTTT
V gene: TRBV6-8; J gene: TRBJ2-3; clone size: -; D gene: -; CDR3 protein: CASNSQDSVEDTQYF; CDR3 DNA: TGTGCCAGCAATTCGCAAGACAGCGTCGAGGATACGCAGTATTTT
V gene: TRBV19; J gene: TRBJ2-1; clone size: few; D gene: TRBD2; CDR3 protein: CASSLSGTSPFNEQFF; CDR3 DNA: TGTGCCAGTAGTTTGTCCGGGACTAGTCCCTTCAATGAGCAGTTCTTC
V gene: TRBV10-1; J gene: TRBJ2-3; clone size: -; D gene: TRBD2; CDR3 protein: CASSGASGRWTDTQYF; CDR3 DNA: TGCGCCAGCAGTGGAGCTAGCGGGAGGTGGACAGATACGCAGTATTTT
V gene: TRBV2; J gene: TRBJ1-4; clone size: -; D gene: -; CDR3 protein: CASSEAGRGNEKLFF; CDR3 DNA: TGTGCCAGCAGTGAAGCGGGGAGGGGTAATGAAAAACTGTTTTTT
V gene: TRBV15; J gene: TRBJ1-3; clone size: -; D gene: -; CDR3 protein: CATSRGLSGNTIYF; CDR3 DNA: TGTGCCACCAGCAGAGGTCTGTCTGGAAACACCATATATTTT
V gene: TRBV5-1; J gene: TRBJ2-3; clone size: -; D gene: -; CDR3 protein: CASSLRTPDTDTQYF; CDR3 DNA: TGCGCCAGCAGCTTGAGGACACCCGACACAGATACGCAGTATTTT
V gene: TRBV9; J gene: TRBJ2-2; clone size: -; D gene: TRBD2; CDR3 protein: CASSLLVGGSGNTGELFF; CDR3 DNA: TGTGCCAGCAGCCTCCTTGTGGGCGGGAGTGGAAACACCGGGGAGCTGTTTTTT
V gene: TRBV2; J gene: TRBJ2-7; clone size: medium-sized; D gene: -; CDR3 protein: CAIPKRAGSSYEQYF; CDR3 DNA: TGTGCCATCCCAAAAAGGGCGGGAAGCTCCTACGAGCAGTACTTC
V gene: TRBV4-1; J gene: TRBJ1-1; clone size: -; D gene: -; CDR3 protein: CASSQETGLAVEAFF; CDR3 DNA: TGCGCCAGCAGCCAAGAAACAGGTTTAGCGGTTGAAGCTTTCTTT
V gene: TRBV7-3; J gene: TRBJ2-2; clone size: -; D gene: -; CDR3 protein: CASSPPGAGELFF; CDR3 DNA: TGTGCCAGCAGCCCCCCGGGGGCCGGGGAGCTGTTTTTT
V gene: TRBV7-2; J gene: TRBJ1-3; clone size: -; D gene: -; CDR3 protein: CASSFAPPGNTIYF; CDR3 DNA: TGTGCCAGCAGCTTCGCCCCGCCCGGAAACACCATATATTTT
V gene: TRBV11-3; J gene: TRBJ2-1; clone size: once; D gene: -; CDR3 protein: CASSQQGPPLNEQFF; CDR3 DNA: TGTGCCAGCAGCCAGCAGGGGCCCCCTCTAAATGAGCAGTTCTTC
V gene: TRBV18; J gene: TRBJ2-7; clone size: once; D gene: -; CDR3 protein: CASSGLRAPSSYEQYF; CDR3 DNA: TGTGCCAGCTCAGGCCTCCGGGCCCCAAGCTCCTACGAGCAGTACTTC
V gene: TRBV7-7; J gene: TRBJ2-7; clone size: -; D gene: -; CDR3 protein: CASSLALGDEEQYF; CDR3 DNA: TGTGCTAGCAGCTTAGCCCTAGGGGATGAGGAGCAGTACTTC
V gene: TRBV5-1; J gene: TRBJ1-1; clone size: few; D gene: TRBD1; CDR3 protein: CASSSVLTGGASTEAFF; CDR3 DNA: TGCGCCAGCAGCTCAGTACTAACAGGGGGCGCGAGCACTGAAGCTTTCTTT
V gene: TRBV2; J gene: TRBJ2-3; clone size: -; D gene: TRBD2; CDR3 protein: CASSRLAGTDTQYF; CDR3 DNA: TGTGCCAGCAGCAGACTAGCAGGCACAGATACGCAGTATTTT
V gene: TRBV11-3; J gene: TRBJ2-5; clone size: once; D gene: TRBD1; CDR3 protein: CASSTWDREQETQYF; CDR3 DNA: TGTGCCAGCAGCACCTGGGACAGGGAACAAGAGACCCAGTACTTC
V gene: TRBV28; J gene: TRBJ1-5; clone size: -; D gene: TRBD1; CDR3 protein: CASTTRKQGASQPQHF; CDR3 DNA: TGTGCCAGCACCACTAGGAAACAGGGGGCATCTCAGCCCCAGCATTTT
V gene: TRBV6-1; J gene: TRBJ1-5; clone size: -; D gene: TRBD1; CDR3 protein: CASQGTATNQPQHF; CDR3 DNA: TGTGCCAGCCAAGGGACAGCTACCAATCAGCCCCAGCATTTT
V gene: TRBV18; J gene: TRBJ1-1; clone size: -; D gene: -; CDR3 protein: CASSPPTGAGDTEAFF; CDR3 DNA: TGTGCCAGCTCACCACCGACGGGGGCGGGGGACACTGAAGCTTTCTTT
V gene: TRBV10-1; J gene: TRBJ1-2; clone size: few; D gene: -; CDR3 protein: CASSESGGYGYTF; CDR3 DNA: TGCGCCAGCAGTGAGTCCGGGGGCTATGGCTACACCTTC
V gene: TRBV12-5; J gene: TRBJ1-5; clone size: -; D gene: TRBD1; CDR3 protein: CASGPGQGKRQPQHF; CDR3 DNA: TGTGCTAGTGGGCCGGGACAGGGGAAAAGGCAGCCCCAGCATTTT
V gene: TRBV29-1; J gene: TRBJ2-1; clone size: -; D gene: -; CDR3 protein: CSVADRYVTYNEQFF; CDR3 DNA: TGCAGCGTTGCAGACCGGTATGTAACCTACAATGAGCAGTTCTTC
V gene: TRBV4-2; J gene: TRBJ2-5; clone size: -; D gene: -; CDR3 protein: CASSQYSIRDQWYQETQYF; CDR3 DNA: TGTGCCAGCAGCCAGTATAGCATCCGGGACCAATGGTACCAAGAGACCCAGTACTTC
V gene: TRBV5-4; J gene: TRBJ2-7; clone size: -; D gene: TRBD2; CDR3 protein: CASSSAGAGEVEQYF; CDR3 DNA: TGTGCCAGCAGCTCTGCTGGGGCGGGAGAGGTCGAGCAGTACTTC
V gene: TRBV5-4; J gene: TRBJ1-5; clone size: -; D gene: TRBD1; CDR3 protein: CASSLDRETQPQHF; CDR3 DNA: TGTGCCAGCAGCCTAGACAGGGAGACTCAGCCCCAGCATTTT
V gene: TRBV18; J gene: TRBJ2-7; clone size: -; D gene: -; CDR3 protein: CASSPQAGAVTYEQYF; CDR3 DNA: TGTGCCAGCTCACCACAAGCAGGGGCGGTCACCTACGAGCAGTACTTC
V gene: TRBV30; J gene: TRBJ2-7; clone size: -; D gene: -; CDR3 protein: CAYSWGTYEQYF; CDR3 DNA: TGTGCCTATAGTTGGGGAACCTACGAGCAGTACTTC
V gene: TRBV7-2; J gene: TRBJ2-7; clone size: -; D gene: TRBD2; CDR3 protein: CASSLGPAGAEQYF; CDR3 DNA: TGTGCCAGCAGCTTAGGGCCAGCGGGAGCCGAGCAGTACTTC
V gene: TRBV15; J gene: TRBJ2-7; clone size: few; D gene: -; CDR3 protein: CATSREPSSYEQYF; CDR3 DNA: TGTGCCACCAGCAGAGAGCCTAGCTCCTACGAGCAGTACTTC
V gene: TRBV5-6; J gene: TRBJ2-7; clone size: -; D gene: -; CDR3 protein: CASSFEGSYEQYF; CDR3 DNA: TGTGCCAGCAGCTTCGAGGGCTCCTACGAGCAGTACTTC
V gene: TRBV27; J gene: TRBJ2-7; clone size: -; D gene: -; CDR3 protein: CASSLQGLTYEQYF; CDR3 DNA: TGTGCCAGCAGTTTGCAGGGGTTAACCTACGAGCAGTACTTC
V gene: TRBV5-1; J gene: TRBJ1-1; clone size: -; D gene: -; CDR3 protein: CASSLGTSTDTEAFF; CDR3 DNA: TGCGCCAGCAGCTTGGGGACGTCCACGGACACTGAAGCTTTCTTT
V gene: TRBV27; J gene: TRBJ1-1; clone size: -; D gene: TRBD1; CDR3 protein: CASRSGQGVMNTEAFF; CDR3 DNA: TGTGCCAGCAGAAGCGGCCAGGGGGTGATGAACACTGAAGCTTTCTTT
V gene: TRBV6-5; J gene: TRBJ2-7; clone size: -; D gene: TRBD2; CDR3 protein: CASSYSRLAEFYEQYF; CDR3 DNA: TGTGCCAGCAGTTACTCCAGACTAGCGGAGTTCTACGAGCAGTACTTC
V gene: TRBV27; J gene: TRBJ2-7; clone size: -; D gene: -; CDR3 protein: CASSLFGGRGTEQYF; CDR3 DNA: TGTGCCAGCAGTTTATTCGGTGGTCGGGGTACGGAGCAGTACTTC
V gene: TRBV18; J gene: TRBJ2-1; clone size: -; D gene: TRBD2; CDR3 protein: CASSPDTLAGHEQFF; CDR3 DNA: TGTGCCAGCTCACCAGATACCCTAGCGGGCCATGAGCAGTTCTTC
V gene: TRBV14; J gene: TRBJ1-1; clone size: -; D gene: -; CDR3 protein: CASSQDLFKTFF; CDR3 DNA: TGTGCCAGCAGCCAGGACCTTTTTAAGACTTTCTTT
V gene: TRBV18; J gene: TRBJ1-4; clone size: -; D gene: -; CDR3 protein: CASSPSTAGEKLFF; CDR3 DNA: TGTGCCAGCTCACCATCTACCGCGGGCGAAAAACTGTTTTTT
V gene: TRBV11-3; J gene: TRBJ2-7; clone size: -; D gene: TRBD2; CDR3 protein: CASSLVAGGPNEQYF; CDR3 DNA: TGTGCCAGCAGCTTAGTGGCGGGAGGGCCAAACGAGCAGTACTTC
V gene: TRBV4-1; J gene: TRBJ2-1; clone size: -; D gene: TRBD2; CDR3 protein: CASSQVRSSSGRIDEQFF; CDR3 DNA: TGCGCCAGCAGCCAAGTCCGTTCTTCTAGCGGGAGGATAGATGAGCAGTTCTTC
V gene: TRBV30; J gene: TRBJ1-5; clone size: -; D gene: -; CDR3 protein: CAWSLGRQPQHF; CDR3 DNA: TGTGCCTGGTCCCTTGGTCGGCAGCCCCAGCATTTT